The T cell receptor (beta chain) described here comes from a study of neoadjuvant anti-PD-1 for oral cavity cancer. The time point was: after neoadjuvant nivolumab, at surgical resection. The patients had HPV-negative, locally advanced oral cavity squamous cell carcinoma. For this clone: The antigen remains undetermined.

The repertoire was sequenced with immunoSEQ multiplex PCR; TCRdb's copy has only in-frame clones and lacks some. The sample lists about 9,600 clones; under 70% were seen once. V gave up 0 bases and J gave up 6 bases; unmatched junction bases: 6. The germline V gene encodes CDR1 SGHRS and CDR2 YFSETQ. The CDR3 runs 16 residues. Overall study results and limits: With three patients per group, TCR findings need larger cohorts.

This receptor was identified in a person between 35 and 79 years old with oral cavity squamous cell carcinoma. The V and J genes are TRBV5-1 and TRBJ1-3; 10 positions agree with TRBD1. The sequencing here drew on PBMCs, taken after nivolumab (anti-PD-1) treatment. The CDR3 DNA is TGCGCCAGCAGCTTGGATTCCGGGACAGGGGCAAACACCATATATTTT. Encoded protein: CASSLDSGTGANTIYF.